This TCR beta chain derives from a study of identical twins. In its sample, this clonotype was seen many times. Its cognate antigen is unknown. Each CDR3 protein is one row after TCRdb ran MiXCR on the 5' RACE reads. The table has more than 1.5 million distinct CDR3 sequences, about 31% seen once; the top ten hold about 0.3%. Germline-derived CDR1 and CDR2 are KGHDR and SFDVKD. Deletions cut 9 bases from V and 0 bases from J, with 7 bases between. The length of the CDR3 is 12 residues. General observations from the study: Beta out-of-frame twin sharing showed a weaker excess. Twin-shared out-of-frame alpha sequences showed excess low generation probability.

Sequencing was done on a sample of cord blood. The TCR comes from a newborn girl in good health. The V gene is TRBV24-1, the J gene TRBJ1-2, with D unresolved. The CDR3 reads CATSDTNYGYTF. The CDR3, as DNA: TGTGCCACCTCAGACACTAACTATGGCTACACCTTC.